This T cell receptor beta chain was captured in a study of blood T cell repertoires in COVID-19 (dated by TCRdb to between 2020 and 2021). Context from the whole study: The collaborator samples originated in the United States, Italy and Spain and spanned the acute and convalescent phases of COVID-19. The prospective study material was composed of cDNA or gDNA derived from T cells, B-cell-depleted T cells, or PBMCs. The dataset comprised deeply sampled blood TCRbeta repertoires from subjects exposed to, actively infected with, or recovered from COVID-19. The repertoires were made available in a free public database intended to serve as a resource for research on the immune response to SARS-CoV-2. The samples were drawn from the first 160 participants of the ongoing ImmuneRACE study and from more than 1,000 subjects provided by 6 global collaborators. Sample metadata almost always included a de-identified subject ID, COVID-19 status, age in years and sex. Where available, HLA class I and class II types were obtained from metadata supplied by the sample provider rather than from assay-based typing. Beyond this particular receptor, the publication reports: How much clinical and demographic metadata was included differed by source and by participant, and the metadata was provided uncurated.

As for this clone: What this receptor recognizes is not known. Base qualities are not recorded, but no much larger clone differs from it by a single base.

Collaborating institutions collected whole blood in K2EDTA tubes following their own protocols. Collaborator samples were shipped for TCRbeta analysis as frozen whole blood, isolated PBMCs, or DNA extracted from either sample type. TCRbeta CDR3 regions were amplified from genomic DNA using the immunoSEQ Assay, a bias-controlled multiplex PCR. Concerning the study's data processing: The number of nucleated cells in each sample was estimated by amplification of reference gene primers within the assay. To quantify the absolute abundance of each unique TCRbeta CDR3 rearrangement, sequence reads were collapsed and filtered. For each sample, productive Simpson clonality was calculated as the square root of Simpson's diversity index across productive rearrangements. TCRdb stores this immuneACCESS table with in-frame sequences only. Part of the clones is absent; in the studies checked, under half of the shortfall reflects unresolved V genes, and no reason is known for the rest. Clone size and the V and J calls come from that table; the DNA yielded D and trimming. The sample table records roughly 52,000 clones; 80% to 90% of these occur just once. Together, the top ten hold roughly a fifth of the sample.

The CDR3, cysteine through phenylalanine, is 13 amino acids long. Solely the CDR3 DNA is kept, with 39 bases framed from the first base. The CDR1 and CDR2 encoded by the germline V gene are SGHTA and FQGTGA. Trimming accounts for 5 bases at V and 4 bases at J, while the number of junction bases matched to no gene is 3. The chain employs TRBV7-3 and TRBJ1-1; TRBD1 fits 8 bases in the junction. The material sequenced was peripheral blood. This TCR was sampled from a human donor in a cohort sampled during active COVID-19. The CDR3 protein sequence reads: CASSQGAGTEAFF. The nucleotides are TGTGCCAGCAGCCAGGGGGCGGGCACTGAAGCTTTCTTT.